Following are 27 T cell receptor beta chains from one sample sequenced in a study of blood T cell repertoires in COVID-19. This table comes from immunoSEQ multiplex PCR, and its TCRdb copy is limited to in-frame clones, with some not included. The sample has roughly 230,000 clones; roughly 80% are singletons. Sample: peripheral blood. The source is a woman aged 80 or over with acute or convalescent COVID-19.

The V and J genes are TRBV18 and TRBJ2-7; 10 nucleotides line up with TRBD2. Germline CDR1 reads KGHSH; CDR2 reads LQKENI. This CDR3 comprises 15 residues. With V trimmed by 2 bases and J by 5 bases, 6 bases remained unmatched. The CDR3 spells CASSPKASGSDEQYF. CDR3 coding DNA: TGTGCCAGCTCACCAAAGGCTAGCGGGAGTGACGAGCAGTACTTC.

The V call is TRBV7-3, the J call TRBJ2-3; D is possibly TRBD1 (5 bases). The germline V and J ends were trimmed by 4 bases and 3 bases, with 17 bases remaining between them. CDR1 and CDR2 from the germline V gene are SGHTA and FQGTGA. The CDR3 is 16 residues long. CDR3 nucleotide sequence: TGTGCCAGCAGCTCCCCCCAGGGCAATCGTACAGATACGCAGTATTTT. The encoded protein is CASSSPQGNRTDTQYF.

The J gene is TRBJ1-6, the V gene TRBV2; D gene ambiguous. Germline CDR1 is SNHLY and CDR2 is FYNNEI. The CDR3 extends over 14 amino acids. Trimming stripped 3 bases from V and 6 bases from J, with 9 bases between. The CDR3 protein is CASSDVRSNSPLHF. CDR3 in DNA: TGTGCCAGCAGTGATGTTAGGAGTAATTCACCCCTCCACTTT.

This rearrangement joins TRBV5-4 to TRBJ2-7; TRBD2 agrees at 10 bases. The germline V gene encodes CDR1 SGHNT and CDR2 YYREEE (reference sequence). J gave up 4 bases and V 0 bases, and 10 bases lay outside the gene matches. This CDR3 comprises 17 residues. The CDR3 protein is CASSLGQGAGGRYEQYF. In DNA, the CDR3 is TGTGCCAGCAGCTTGGGCCAAGGAGCGGGAGGGAGATACGAGCAGTACTTC.

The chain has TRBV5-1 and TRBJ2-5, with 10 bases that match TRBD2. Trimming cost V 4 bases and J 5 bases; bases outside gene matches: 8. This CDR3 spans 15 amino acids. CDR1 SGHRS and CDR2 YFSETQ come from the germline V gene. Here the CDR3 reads CASSLIGLAAETQYF. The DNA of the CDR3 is TGCGCCAGCAGCCTAATAGGACTAGCGGCGGAGACCCAGTACTTC. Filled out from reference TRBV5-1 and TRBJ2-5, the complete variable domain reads KAGVTQTPRYLIKTRGQQVTLSCSPISGHRSVSWYQQTPGQGLQFLFEYFSETQRNKGNFPGRFSGRQFSNSRSEMNVSTLELGDSALYLCASSLIGLAAETQYFGPGTRLLVL.

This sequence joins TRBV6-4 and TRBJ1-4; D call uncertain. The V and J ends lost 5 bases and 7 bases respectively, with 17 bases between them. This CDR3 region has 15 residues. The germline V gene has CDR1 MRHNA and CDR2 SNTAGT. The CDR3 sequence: CASSKQEGATEKLFF. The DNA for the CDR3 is TGTGCCAGCAGTAAACAAGAGGGAGCTACTGAAAAACTGTTTTTT.

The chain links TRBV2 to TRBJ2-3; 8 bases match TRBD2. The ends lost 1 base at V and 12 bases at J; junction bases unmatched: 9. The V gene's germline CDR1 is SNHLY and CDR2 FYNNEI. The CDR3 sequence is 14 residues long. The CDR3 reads CASSEGPLAGRQYF. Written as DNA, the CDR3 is TGTGCCAGCAGTGAAGGCCCTTTAGCGGGGCGACAGTATTTT.

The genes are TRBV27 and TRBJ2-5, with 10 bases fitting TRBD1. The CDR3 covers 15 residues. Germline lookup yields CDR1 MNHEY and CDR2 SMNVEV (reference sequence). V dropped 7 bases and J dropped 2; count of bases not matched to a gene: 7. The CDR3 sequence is CASTRGQGPQETQYF. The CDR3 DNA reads TGTGCCAGCACCCGGGGACAGGGGCCACAAGAGACCCAGTACTTC.

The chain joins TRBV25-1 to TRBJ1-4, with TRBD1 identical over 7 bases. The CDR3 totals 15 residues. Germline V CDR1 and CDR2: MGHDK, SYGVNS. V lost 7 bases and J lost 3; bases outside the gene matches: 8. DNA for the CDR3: TGTGCCAGCACTCCGGGACAGATCTCTAATGAAAAACTGTTTTTT. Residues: CASTPGQISNEKLFF. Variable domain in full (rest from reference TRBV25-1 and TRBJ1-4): EADIYQTPRYLVIGTGKKITLECSQTMGHDKMYWYQQDPGMELHLIHYSYGVNSTEKGDLSSESTVSRIRTEHFPLTLESARPSHTSQYLCASTPGQISNEKLFFGSGTQLSVL.

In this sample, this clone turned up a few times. CDR3 loop: CATILQGALRGNQPQHF. CDR3 nucleotide sequence: TGTGCCACCATTCTACAGGGGGCGCTTAGGGGCAATCAGCCCCAGCATTTT. The chain uses TRBV24-1 and TRBJ1-5; 9 bases line up with TRBD1. V trimming: 8 bases; J trimming: 2 bases; junction bases outside the gene matches: 12. CDR3 length: 17 residues. Germline V gene sequence: CDR1 KGHDR, CDR2 SFDVKD.

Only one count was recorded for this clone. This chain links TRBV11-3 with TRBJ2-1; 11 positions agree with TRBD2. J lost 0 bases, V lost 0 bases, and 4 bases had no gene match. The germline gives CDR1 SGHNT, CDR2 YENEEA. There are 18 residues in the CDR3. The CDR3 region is CASSLELAGDSSYNEQFF. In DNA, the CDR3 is TGTGCCAGCAGCTTAGAACTAGCGGGGGATAGCTCCTACAATGAGCAGTTCTTC.

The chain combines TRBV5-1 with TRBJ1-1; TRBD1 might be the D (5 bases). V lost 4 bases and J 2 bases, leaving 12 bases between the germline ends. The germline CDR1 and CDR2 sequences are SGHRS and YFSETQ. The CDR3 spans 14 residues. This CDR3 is CASSPQTANTEAFF. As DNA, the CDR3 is TGCGCCAGCAGCCCACAGACAGCTAACACTGAAGCTTTCTTT.

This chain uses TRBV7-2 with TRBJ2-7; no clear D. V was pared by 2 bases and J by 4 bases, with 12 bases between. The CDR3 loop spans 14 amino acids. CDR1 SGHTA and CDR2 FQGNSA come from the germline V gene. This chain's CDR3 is CASSLRRSGYEQYF. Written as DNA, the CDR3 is TGTGCCAGCAGCTTAAGACGGTCCGGGTACGAGCAGTACTTC.

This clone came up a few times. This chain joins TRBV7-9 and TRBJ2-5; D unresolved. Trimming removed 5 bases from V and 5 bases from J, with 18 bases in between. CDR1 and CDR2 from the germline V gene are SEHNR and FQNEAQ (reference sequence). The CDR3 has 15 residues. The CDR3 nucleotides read TGTGCCAGCAGCCCATCCCTCATCATGGAGGAGACCCAGTACTTC. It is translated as CASSPSLIMEETQYF.

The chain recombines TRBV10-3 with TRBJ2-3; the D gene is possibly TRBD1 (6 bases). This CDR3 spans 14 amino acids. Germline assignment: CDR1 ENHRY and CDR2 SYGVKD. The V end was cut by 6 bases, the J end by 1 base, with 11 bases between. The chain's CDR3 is CAIRGGGGTDTQYF. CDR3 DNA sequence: TGTGCCATCAGAGGGGGTGGTGGCACAGATACGCAGTATTTT.

This chain's CDR3 is CASSRLATNTGELFF. CDR3 sequence (DNA): TGTGCCAGTAGTAGACTAGCGACGAACACCGGGGAGCTGTTTTTT. The chain recombines TRBV19 with TRBJ2-2, with TRBD2 matching 8 bases. V lost 4 bases and J lost 0; bases outside the gene matches: 1. The CDR3 contains 15 residues. Germline V gives CDR1 LNHDA, CDR2 SQIVND (reference sequence).

CDR3 nucleotides: TGTGCCAGCAGCCCCAAGCGGGAGTTATGGTACGAGCAGTACTTC. Translated: CASSPKRELWYEQYF. The rearrangement joins TRBV3-1 (or the pseudogene TRBV3-2) to TRBJ2-7, with 8 bases identical to TRBD2. Germline CDR1 reads LGHDT; CDR2 reads YNNKEL (reference sequence). CDR3 length equals 15 residues. The junction had 9 bases not matched to a gene; V was cut back by 4 bases and J by 4 bases.

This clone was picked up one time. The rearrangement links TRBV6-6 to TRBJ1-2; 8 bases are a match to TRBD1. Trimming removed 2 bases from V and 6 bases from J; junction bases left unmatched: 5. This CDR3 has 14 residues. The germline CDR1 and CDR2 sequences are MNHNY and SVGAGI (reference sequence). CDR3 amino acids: CASSYGQGGNGYTF. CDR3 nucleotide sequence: TGTGCCAGCAGTTACGGACAGGGTGGAAATGGCTACACCTTC.

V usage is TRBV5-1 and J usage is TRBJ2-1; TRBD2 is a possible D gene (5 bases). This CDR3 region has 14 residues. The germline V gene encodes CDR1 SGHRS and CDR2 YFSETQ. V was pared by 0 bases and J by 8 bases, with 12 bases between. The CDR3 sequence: CASSLANGSDEQFF. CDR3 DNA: TGCGCCAGCAGCTTGGCCAATGGGAGCGATGAGCAGTTCTTC.

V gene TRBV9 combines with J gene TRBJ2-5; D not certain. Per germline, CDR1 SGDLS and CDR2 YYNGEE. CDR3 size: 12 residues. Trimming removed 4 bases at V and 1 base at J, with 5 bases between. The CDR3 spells CASSTRQETQYF. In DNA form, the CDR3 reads TGTGCCAGCAGCACACGCCAAGAGACCCAGTACTTC.

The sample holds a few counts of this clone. CDR3 residues: CASSQELRSGNTIYF. The CDR3 DNA reads as TGTGCCAGCAGCCAAGAGTTGAGGTCTGGAAACACCATATATTTT. V is TRBV3-1 (or the pseudogene TRBV3-2) and J is TRBJ1-3; D uncertain. V lost 0 bases to trimming and J lost 1 base, with 7 bases between them. CDR1 and CDR2 from the germline V gene are LGHDT and YNNKEL (reference sequence). The CDR3 runs 15 residues.

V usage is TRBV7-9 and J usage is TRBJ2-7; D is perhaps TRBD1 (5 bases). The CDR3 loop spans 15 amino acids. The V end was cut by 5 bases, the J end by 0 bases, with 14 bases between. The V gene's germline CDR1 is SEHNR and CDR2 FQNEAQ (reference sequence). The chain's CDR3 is CASSPGPGNSYEQYF. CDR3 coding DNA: TGTGCCAGCAGCCCCGGTCCAGGGAACTCCTACGAGCAGTACTTC.

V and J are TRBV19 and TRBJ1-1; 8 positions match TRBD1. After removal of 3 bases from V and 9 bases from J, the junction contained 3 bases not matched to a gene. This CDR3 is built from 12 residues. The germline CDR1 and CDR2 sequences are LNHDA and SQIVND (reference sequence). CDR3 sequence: CASSMDRDKAFF. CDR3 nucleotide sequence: TGTGCCAGTAGTATGGACAGGGATAAAGCTTTCTTT. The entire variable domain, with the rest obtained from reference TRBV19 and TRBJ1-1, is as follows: DGGITQSPKYLFRKEGQNVTLSCEQNLNHDAMYWYRQDPGQGLRLIYYSQIVNDFQKGDIAEGYSVSREKKESFPLTVTSAQKNPTAFYLCASSMDRDKAFFGQGTRLTVV.

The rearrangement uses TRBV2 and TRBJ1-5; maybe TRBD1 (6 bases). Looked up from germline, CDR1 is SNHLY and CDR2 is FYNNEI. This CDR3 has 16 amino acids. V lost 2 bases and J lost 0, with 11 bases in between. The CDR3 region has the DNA TGTGCCAGCAGTGAAACAGGGCCTTATAGCAATCAGCCCCAGCATTTT. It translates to CASSETGPYSNQPQHF. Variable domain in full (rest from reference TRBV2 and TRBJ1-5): EPEVTQTPSHQVTQMGQEVILRCVPISNHLYFYWYRQILGQKVEFLVSFYNNEISEKSEIFDDQFSVERPDGSNFTLKIRSTKLEDSAMYFCASSETGPYSNQPQHFGDGTRLSIL.

Here the CDR3 DNA reads TGTGCCAGCCGGGACAGGGGCCCGGGCTACACCTTC. Its translation: CASRDRGPGYTF. The chain has TRBV2 and TRBJ1-2, with 10 bases identical to TRBD1. This CDR3 has 12 residues. The germline gives CDR1 SNHLY, CDR2 FYNNEI. The trim removed 8 bases at V and 8 bases at J, leaving 5 bases unmatched.

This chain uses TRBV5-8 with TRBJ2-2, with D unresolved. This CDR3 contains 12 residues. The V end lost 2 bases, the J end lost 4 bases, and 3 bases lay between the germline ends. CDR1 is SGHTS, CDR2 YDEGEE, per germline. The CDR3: CASSFITGELFF. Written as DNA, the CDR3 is TGTGCCAGCAGCTTCATCACCGGGGAGCTGTTTTTT.

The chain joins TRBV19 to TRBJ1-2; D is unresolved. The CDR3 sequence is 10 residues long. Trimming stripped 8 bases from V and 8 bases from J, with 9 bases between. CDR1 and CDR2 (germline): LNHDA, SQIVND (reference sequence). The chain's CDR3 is CASRDGGYTF. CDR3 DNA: TGTGCCAGTCGTGACGGGGGCTACACCTTC.